The entry below describes one T cell receptor beta chain. Its antigen remains unidentified. The sample holds other DNA sequences that translate to the same CDR3. This entry comes from a study of CD8+ T cells in alopecia areata. General study findings and limits: Whereas mice showed it more clearly, TCR sharing across patients was murkier, possibly because of HLA. Relative to normal scalp, lesional scalp, especially alopecia totalis/universalis, showed higher clonality.

Stated treatment: oral pan-JAK inhibitor, 5-10 mg twice daily. As the sequencing template, cDNA was produced by extracting RNA and reverse transcribing it. Method: immunoSEQ multiplex PCR; TCRdb's copy keeps in-frame clones and lacks some. This sample has 100,000 to 150,000 clones, with roughly 57% found just once. This TCR came from a human donor with alopecia areata. The sample was CD4+ T cells sorted from blood, taken at week 4, from a patient treated with tofacitinib.

DNA for the CDR3: TGCAGCGGCGGACAGGGCTCCTACGAGCAGTACTTC. It translates to CSGGQGSYEQYF. The chain uses TRBV29-1 and TRBJ2-7; TRBD1 aligns across 8 bases. The V gene end was trimmed by 7 bases and the J gene end by 0 bases; junction bases not matched to a gene: 2. The CDR3 length is 12 residues. Germline assignment: CDR1 SQVTM and CDR2 ANQGSEA.